The 30 T cell receptor beta chains below were found in one sample sequenced in a study of T cell changes during pregnancy in multiple sclerosis. Using immunoSEQ multiplex PCR, the repertoire was profiled, and TCRdb retains in-frame clones only, with some absent. This sample has tens of thousands of clones, with approximately 90% found just once. The sample consisted of peripheral blood, taken in the first trimester of pregnancy. Receptor source: a female donor in good health, enrolled as a control in a pregnancy study.

This clone came up a few times. This chain links TRBV19 with TRBJ1-5, with 10 bases lining up with TRBD1. This CDR3 contains 16 residues. The germline V gene has CDR1 LNHDA and CDR2 SQIVND (reference sequence). Unmatched junction bases numbered 9, after V lost 4 bases and J lost 6 bases. DNA of the CDR3: TGTGCCAGTAGTAGAACCGGGACAGGGGTGTTTCAGCCCCAGCATTTT. Translation gives CASSRTGTGVFQPQHF.

The CDR3 coding sequence is TGTGCCAGCAGCCCGGGAGCTAGCGGGGGGTTCGTGGAGACCCAGTACTTC. It specifies CASSPGASGGFVETQYF. The chain carries TRBV4-2 and TRBJ2-5; TRBD2 agrees at 11 bases. Germline values: CDR1 LGHNA, CDR2 YNFKEQ. This CDR3 comprises 17 residues. Unmatched junction bases numbered 12, after V lost 4 bases and J lost 5 bases.

This clone was detected once. The rearrangement links TRBV6-1 to TRBJ1-2, with TRBD1 matching 10 bases. The V gene's germline CDR1 is MNHNS and CDR2 SASEGT. This CDR3 contains 15 residues. J was trimmed by 7 bases and V by 4 bases; bases with no gene match: 9. This CDR3 reads CASSAYRDRGGGYTF. CDR3 DNA: TGTGCCAGCAGTGCCTACCGGGACAGGGGAGGTGGCTACACCTTC.

The rearrangement uses TRBV5-1 and TRBJ2-5; D may be TRBD1 (6 bases). The germline V and J ends were trimmed by 6 bases and 3 bases, with 18 bases remaining between them. Per germline, CDR1 SGHRS and CDR2 YFSETQ. This CDR3 has 15 amino acids. The CDR3 is CASTFGQRKEETQYF. The CDR3 nucleotides read TGCGCCAGCACCTTCGGACAGCGAAAAGAAGAGACCCAGTACTTC.

This clone was picked up a small number of times. V is TRBV6-5 and J is TRBJ2-6; D remains ambiguous. Trimming took off 7 bases at V and 2 bases at J, with 6 bases between the two ends. The CDR3 runs 13 residues. Germline CDR1 and CDR2: MNHEY and SVGAGI. The CDR3, as DNA: TGTGCCAGCAATCGGGCTGGGGCCAACGTCCTGACTTTC. It encodes CASNRAGANVLTF.

The chain uses TRBV11-2 and TRBJ2-1, with 7 positions matching TRBD2. Unmatched junction bases numbered 6, after V lost 6 bases and J lost 4 bases. The CDR3 sequence is 14 residues long. CDR1 is SGHAT, CDR2 FQNNGV, per germline. In DNA form, the CDR3 reads TGTGCCAGCAGGGGGGAGGGTTTGTACAATGAGCAGTTCTTC. It specifies CASRGEGLYNEQFF.

The chain has TRBV30 and TRBJ1-3; D is possibly TRBD1 (6 bases). V gave up 5 bases and J gave up 4 bases, with 12 bases separating them. The CDR3 has 13 residues. Germline-derived CDR1 and CDR2 are GTSNPN and SVGIG (reference sequence). CDR3 in amino acids: CAWGDIAGNTIYF. The CDR3 DNA follows: TGTGCCTGGGGGGACATAGCAGGAAACACCATATATTTT.

The chain employs TRBV5-6 and TRBJ2-2; 16 bases are a match to TRBD2. The length of the CDR3 is 17 residues. V lost 6 bases to trimming and J lost 4 bases; unmatched junction nucleotides: 6. Looked up from germline, CDR1 is SGHDT and CDR2 is YYEEEE. The CDR3 protein is CASKSGLAGGRTGELFF. CDR3 in DNA: TGTGCCAGCAAATCGGGACTAGCGGGGGGGCGCACCGGGGAGCTGTTTTTT.

The chain carries TRBV6-4 and TRBJ2-1, with 7 bases fitting TRBD2. V trimming: 2 bases; J trimming: 10 bases; junction bases outside the gene matches: 5. Germline CDR1 MRHNA, CDR2 SNTAGT. This CDR3 has 13 residues. CDR3 sequence (DNA): TGTGCCAGCAGTGACGGAGCGGGGCTAGAGCAGTTCTTC. Its translation is CASSDGAGLEQFF.

This chain uses TRBV9 with TRBJ2-5, with 8 bases identical to TRBD2. The CDR3 has 18 amino acids. Per the germline V gene, CDR1 is SGDLS and CDR2 is YYNGEE. Trimming removed 0 bases from V and 2 bases from J; junction bases left unmatched: 12. The CDR3 protein is CASSVGVAGRAFQETQYF. The DNA of the CDR3 is TGTGCCAGCAGCGTAGGGGTAGCGGGGCGTGCCTTTCAAGAGACCCAGTACTTC. Together with reference TRBV9 and TRBJ2-5, the CDR3 gives the full variable domain: DSGVTQTPKHLITATGQRVTLRCSPRSGDLSVYWYQQSLDQGLQFLIQYYNGEERAKGNILERFSAQQFPDLHSELNLSSLELGDSALYFCASSVGVAGRAFQETQYFGPGTRLLVL.

This clone was seen a single time. The chain links TRBV5-1 to TRBJ1-6, with D possibly being TRBD1 (6 bases). CDR1 SGHRS and CDR2 YFSETQ come from the germline V gene. The germline V and J ends were trimmed by 1 base and 0 bases, with 14 bases remaining between them. CDR3 length: 18 amino acids. The CDR3 here is CASSLWFQGSSYNSPLHF. CDR3 bases: TGCGCCAGCAGCTTGTGGTTTCAGGGGAGCTCCTATAATTCACCCCTCCACTTT.

In its sample, this clone was seen a few times. The rearrangement joins TRBV5-4 to TRBJ1-1; TRBD1 might be the D (5 bases). Germline assignment: CDR1 SGHNT and CDR2 YYREEE (reference sequence). The germline V and J ends were trimmed by 5 bases and 3 bases, with 11 bases remaining between them. The CDR3 length is 13 residues. In DNA form, the CDR3 reads TGTGCCAGCAGAAAAGGGGAGGACACTGAAGCTTTCTTT. Protein sequence: CASRKGEDTEAFF.

This clone was detected ten times or more. The chain is built from TRBV18 and TRBJ2-7; tentatively, D is TRBD1 (6 bases). Germline values: CDR1 KGHSH, CDR2 LQKENI. Trimming pared 3 bases from V and 3 bases from J, leaving 18 bases between. The CDR3 is 16 amino acids. The CDR3 DNA reads as TGTGCCAGCTCACCCGTACAGGGTGGTGAGGACTACGAGCAGTACTTC. Protein: CASSPVQGGEDYEQYF.

The chain is built from TRBV7-2 and TRBJ2-5; tentative D call: TRBD2 (5 bases). CDR1 and CDR2 from the germline V gene are SGHTA and FQGNSA. Deletions cut 3 bases from V and 4 bases from J, with 12 bases between. The CDR3 is 14 amino acids. The CDR3 region is CASSLYPGGETQYF. For the CDR3, the DNA is TGTGCCAGCAGCTTGTACCCAGGAGGAGAGACCCAGTACTTC.

The V gene is TRBV28, the J gene TRBJ1-6, with D possibly matching TRBD1 (5 bases). V was cut by 4 bases and J by 4 bases, with 8 bases left in between. The CDR3 consists of 14 residues. Germline CDR1 MDHEN, CDR2 SYDVKM. The CDR3 sequence is CASSSGGYNSPLHF. CDR3 DNA sequence: TGTGCCAGCAGTTCCGGGGGATATAATTCACCCCTCCACTTT.

This rearrangement joins TRBV7-6 to TRBJ1-2; a possible D gene is TRBD1 (5 bases). The CDR3 is made up of 13 amino acids. Germline assignment: CDR1 SGHVS and CDR2 FNYEAQ. The V and J ends lost 4 bases and 4 bases respectively, with 10 bases between them. The CDR3 region is CASSSGTVYGYTF. The CDR3 coding sequence is TGTGCCAGCAGCTCCGGGACTGTCTATGGCTACACCTTC.

The chain employs TRBV2 and TRBJ1-1, with D hard to call. The CDR3 runs 14 residues. Germline loops: CDR1 SNHLY, CDR2 FYNNEI. Between the trimmed V and J ends, which lost 8 bases and 5 bases, there was a span of 18 bases. CDR3 loop: CASVRLAAGTEAFF. The CDR3 DNA sequence: TGTGCCAGCGTAAGGTTGGCTGCCGGGACTGAAGCTTTCTTT.

The V and J genes are TRBV5-4 and TRBJ1-3; 7 bases align to TRBD1. Germline loops: CDR1 SGHNT, CDR2 YYREEE (reference sequence). After removal of 0 bases from V and 4 bases from J, the junction contained 1 base not matched to a gene. The CDR3 totals 14 residues. Written as DNA, the CDR3 is TGTGCCAGCAGCTTGGGAGGGGGCGGAAACACCATATATTTT. This gives the protein CASSLGGGGNTIYF.

This sequence joins TRBV19 and TRBJ2-7; 9 nucleotides agree with TRBD1. The V segment lost 7 bases and the J segment 6 bases; nucleotides outside the gene matches: 4. This CDR3 spans 12 amino acids. Germline V CDR1 and CDR2: LNHDA, SQIVND (reference sequence). The CDR3 loop reads CASTADRGEQYF. The DNA for the CDR3 is TGTGCCAGTACCGCGGACAGGGGCGAGCAGTACTTC. The entire variable domain, with the rest obtained from reference TRBV19 and TRBJ2-7, is as follows: DGGITQSPKYLFRKEGQNVTLSCEQNLNHDAMYWYRQDPGQGLRLIYYSQIVNDFQKGDIAEGYSVSREKKESFPLTVTSAQKNPTAFYLCASTADRGEQYFGPGTRLTVT.

The gene calls are TRBV19 and TRBJ1-1; 8 bases line up with TRBD1. CDR3 length equals 15 residues. V dropped 7 bases and J dropped 12; count of bases not matched to a gene: 19. Germline V gene sequence: CDR1 LNHDA, CDR2 SQIVND (reference sequence). DNA of the CDR3: TGTGCCAGTACCGTAACCCCCCAATGGACAGGGTCGACTTTCTTT. Its translation is CASTVTPQWTGSTFF.

The chain uses TRBV5-4 and TRBJ2-5; no definite D call. This CDR3 is built from 12 residues. Germline V lookup: CDR1 SGHNT, CDR2 YYREEE (reference sequence). With 4 bases removed from V and 14 bases from J, the gap between germline ends came to 18 bases. The CDR3 sequence: CASSHLADIEYF. The CDR3 coding sequence is TGTGCCAGCAGCCATCTCGCAGACATCGAATACTTC.

This chain links TRBV4-1 with TRBJ2-1; 7 positions match TRBD2. The V gene's germline CDR1 is MGHRA and CDR2 YSYEKL. V gave up 3 bases and J gave up 5 bases; unmatched junction bases: 7. The CDR3 extends over 15 amino acids. For the CDR3, the DNA is TGCGCCAGCAGCCAGCCGGGACTAACTAACAATGAGCAGTTCTTC. Its protein product is CASSQPGLTNNEQFF.

This clone showed up just once. The chain couples TRBV9 to TRBJ2-5; weak D call: TRBD1 (5 bases). The CDR3 has 15 residues. Trimming pared 3 bases from V and 1 base from J, leaving 13 bases between. Germline values: CDR1 SGDLS, CDR2 YYNGEE. The CDR3 is CASSGGGRSQETQYF. DNA of the CDR3: TGTGCCAGCAGCGGGGGCGGCCGTTCCCAAGAGACCCAGTACTTC. The full variable domain, in which reference TRBV9 and TRBJ2-5 provide the parts outside the CDR3, is DSGVTQTPKHLITATGQRVTLRCSPRSGDLSVYWYQQSLDQGLQFLIQYYNGEERAKGNILERFSAQQFPDLHSELNLSSLELGDSALYFCASSGGGRSQETQYFGPGTRLLVL.

The chain recombines TRBV6-5 with TRBJ1-4; D is undetermined. V shed 6 bases and J shed 2 bases, with 10 bases lying between them. Germline CDR1 is MNHEY and CDR2 is SVGAGI. The CDR3 consists of 14 residues. Here the CDR3 reads CASSKRPTNEKLFF. CDR3 bases: TGTGCCAGCAGCAAGAGGCCGACTAATGAAAAACTGTTTTTT.

This clone was picked up a small number of times. The J gene is TRBJ1-2, the V gene TRBV4-3; D is uncertain. Germline CDR1 is LGHNA and CDR2 is YSLEER. The CDR3 covers 15 residues. The ends were cut back, 1 base at V and 3 bases at J, with 12 bases in the middle. CDR3 loop: CASSQAPPGYYGYTF. In DNA form, the CDR3 reads TGCGCCAGCAGCCAAGCACCTCCGGGATACTATGGCTACACCTTC.

J is TRBJ1-2 and V is TRBV5-1; 7 nucleotides align to TRBD1. Germline lookup yields CDR1 SGHRS and CDR2 YFSETQ. Trimming at V came to 2 bases and at J to 1 base, leaving 5 bases not matched to a gene. There are 15 residues in the CDR3. The CDR3 sequence is CASSLPGQFNYGYTF. CDR3 DNA: TGCGCCAGCAGCTTACCGGGACAGTTTAACTATGGCTACACCTTC.

The V gene is TRBV6-1, the J gene TRBJ2-1, with D maybe TRBD1 (6 bases). Trimming left V 6 bases short and J 6 bases short, with 18 bases between. CDR3 length: 15 amino acids. In germline, CDR1 is MNHNS, CDR2 SASEGT. The CDR3 loop is CASRVDRSGINEQFF. For the CDR3, the DNA is TGTGCCAGCAGGGTAGACAGGTCTGGTATCAATGAGCAGTTCTTC.

This clone was seen only once. The genes are TRBV6-1 and TRBJ2-7; D gene ambiguous. The germline V gene has CDR1 MNHNS and CDR2 SASEGT. The CDR3 length is 14 residues. Trimming took off 7 bases at V and 6 bases at J, with 19 bases between the two ends. This CDR3 reads CASKYPGSVREQYF. CDR3 DNA sequence: TGTGCCAGCAAATACCCCGGGTCAGTGCGCGAGCAGTACTTC.

The chain employs TRBV6-5 and TRBJ2-3, with D perhaps matching TRBD2 (7 bases). This CDR3 is 15 amino acids long. V was pared by 4 bases and J by 2 bases, with 13 bases between. Germline V gene lookup returns CDR1 MNHEY and CDR2 SVGAGI. CDR3 DNA: TGTGCCAGCAGTTCACGGGGGGCCGACACAGATACGCAGTATTTT. Protein product: CASSSRGADTDTQYF.

The chain uses TRBV27 and TRBJ1-2, with TRBD1 matching 8 bases. Germline CDR1 is MNHEY and CDR2 is SMNVEV (reference sequence). V shed 6 bases, J shed 3 bases, and the junction held 12 bases outside the gene matches. The CDR3 consists of 16 residues. CDR3 nucleotides: TGTGCCAGCAGCGGAGTACAGGGGGGGAACTACTATGGCTACACCTTC. Translated, it gives CASSGVQGGNYYGYTF.